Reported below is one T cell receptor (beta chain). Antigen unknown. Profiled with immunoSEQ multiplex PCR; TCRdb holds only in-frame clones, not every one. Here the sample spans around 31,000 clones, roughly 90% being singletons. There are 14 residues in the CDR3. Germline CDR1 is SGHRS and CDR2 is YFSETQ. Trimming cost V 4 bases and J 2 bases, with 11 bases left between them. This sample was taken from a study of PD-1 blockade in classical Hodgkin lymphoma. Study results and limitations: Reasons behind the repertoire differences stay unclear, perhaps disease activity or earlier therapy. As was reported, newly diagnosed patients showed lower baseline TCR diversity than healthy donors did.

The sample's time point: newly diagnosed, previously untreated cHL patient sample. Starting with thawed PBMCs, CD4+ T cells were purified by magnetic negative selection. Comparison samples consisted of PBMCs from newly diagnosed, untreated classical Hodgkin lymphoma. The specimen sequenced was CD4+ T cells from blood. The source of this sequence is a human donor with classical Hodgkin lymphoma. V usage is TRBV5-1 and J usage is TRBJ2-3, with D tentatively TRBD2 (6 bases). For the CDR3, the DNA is TGCGCCAGCAGCAATGGAGGGCCCACAGATACGCAGTATTTT. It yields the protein CASSNGGPTDTQYF.